The T cell receptor (beta chain) under discussion was sequenced for a study of blood T cell repertoires in COVID-19. Across the study: The study drew acute and convalescent COVID-19 samples from the United States, Italy and Spain.

The CDR3 is made up of 15 amino acids. The ends lost 4 bases at V and 7 bases at J; junction bases unmatched: 3. Per the germline V gene, CDR1 is LGHNA and CDR2 is YSLEER. This clone was seen more than once but under ten times. Sequencing was performed with immunoSEQ multiplex PCR; in TCRdb, only in-frame clones are kept and a portion is missing. The sample has under 85,000 clones; approximately 80% are singletons. Material for sequencing was peripheral blood. The chain recombines TRBV4-3 with TRBJ1-6; 11 bases align to TRBD1. The TCR sequence derives from a man in his forties or fifties with acute or convalescent COVID-19. CDR3 nucleotide sequence: TGCGCCAGCAGCCCAGGGGACAGGGGGAATTCACCCCTCCACTTT. Translation: CASSPGDRGNSPLHF.